This is a list of T cell receptor beta chains from one sample in a study of technical replicates of blood from several donors. Data came from immunoSEQ multiplex PCR; TCRdb stores just in-frame clones and leaves some out. The sample holds fewer than 90,000 clones, approximately 90% seen once. The sample was T cells isolated from PBMCs. Every receptor here comes from a human donor in good health. The CDR3 runs from the conserved cysteine through the conserved F or W.

J gene: TRBJ1-2; V gene: TRBV6-1; CDR3 protein: CASSEREYRSYTF
J gene: TRBJ1-5; V gene: TRBV10-3; CDR3 protein: CAIAPFLDRVKNQPQHF
J gene: TRBJ2-1; V gene: TRBV18; CDR3 protein: CASSPRAPYSGRARDEQFF
J gene: TRBJ2-7; V gene: TRBV2; CDR3 protein: CASSVAPGQPYEQYF
J gene: TRBJ2-7; V gene: TRBV4-2; CDR3 protein: CASSHLQGPEQYF
J gene: TRBJ2-7; V gene: TRBV27; CDR3 protein: CASSGGQFTYEQYF
J gene: TRBJ1-3; V gene: TRBV15; CDR3 protein: CATSRGQAGNTIYF
J gene: TRBJ2-7; V gene: TRBV6-5; CDR3 protein: CASSTTGESYEQYF
J gene: TRBJ2-7; V gene: TRBV27; CDR3 protein: CASSSYSNEQYF
J gene: TRBJ2-7; V gene: TRBV11-2; CDR3 protein: CASSEYGTLYEQYF
J gene: TRBJ2-1; V gene: TRBV7-3; CDR3 protein: CASSLSGGPVQFF
J gene: TRBJ2-3; V gene: TRBV18; CDR3 protein: CASSIAGEGDTQYF
J gene: TRBJ2-1; V gene: TRBV9; CDR3 protein: CASSVGAGTNEQFF
J gene: TRBJ2-1; V gene: TRBV27; CDR3 protein: CASSPLATFYNEQFF
J gene: TRBJ2-7; V gene: TRBV28; CDR3 protein: CASSSIVGGSYEQYF
J gene: TRBJ2-1; V gene: TRBV27; CDR3 protein: CASSLSGRTYNEQFF
J gene: TRBJ2-1; V gene: TRBV18; CDR3 protein: CASSPAGGEQFF
J gene: TRBJ2-3; V gene: TRBV9; CDR3 protein: CASSVMSGDTQYF
J gene: TRBJ1-5; V gene: TRBV19; CDR3 protein: CASRTNGGVIQPQHF
J gene: TRBJ2-3; V gene: TRBV4-2; CDR3 protein: CASSQQTSGVITSTDTQYF
J gene: TRBJ1-4; V gene: TRBV6-5; CDR3 protein: CASSRSSGGREKLFF
J gene: TRBJ2-7; V gene: TRBV7-2; CDR3 protein: CASSRRGLEMGEQYF
J gene: TRBJ1-1; V gene: TRBV27; CDR3 protein: CASSPFWGLNTEAFF
J gene: TRBJ1-5; V gene: TRBV19; CDR3 protein: CASSIEGSFNQPQHF
J gene: TRBJ1-1; V gene: TRBV6-1; CDR3 protein: CASSLDPGLKAFF
J gene: TRBJ2-7; V gene: TRBV5-1; CDR3 protein: CASSLGYSGLPHEQYF
J gene: TRBJ1-4; V gene: TRBV5-1; CDR3 protein: CASSPRSATNEKLFF
J gene: TRBJ2-1; V gene: TRBV5-8; CDR3 protein: CASSLVAGDNEQFF
J gene: TRBJ1-2; V gene: TRBV10-2; CDR3 protein: CASSEPGNGYTF
J gene: TRBJ2-5; V gene: TRBV18; CDR3 protein: CASSPTPGETQYF
J gene: TRBJ1-1; V gene: TRBV19; CDR3 protein: CASSNQGAEAFF
J gene: TRBJ2-3; V gene: TRBV21-1; CDR3 protein: CASSTFTDTQYF